This record covers a single T cell receptor beta chain. What it binds is not known. The sample originates from a study of T cells in Graves' hyperthyroidism and ophthalmopathy. The study's findings and limits: The authors' 13 V-J model separated ophthalmopathy from stable hyperthyroidism.

This CDR3 has 13 amino acids. The V end lost 6 bases, the J end lost 5 bases, and 16 bases lay between the germline ends. CDR1 SQVTM and CDR2 ANQGSEA come from the germline V gene. When ophthalmopathy did not progress within 18 months, Graves' hyperthyroidism was considered stable. RNA transcripts were the template for amplifying TCR beta CDR3 regions. When the TCR CDR3 underwent first-round RT-PCR, the HTBI primer set was used. TCRdb analysed the multiplex PCR reads with MiXCR anew, one entry per CDR3 protein. The sample lists approximately 700,000 distinct CDR3 sequences, around 17% occurring once. Sequenced: blood. J is TRBJ1-1 and V is TRBV29-1; no reliable D call. The source is a man aged 18 to 30 with Graves' hyperthyroidism. The CDR3 DNA is TGCAGCGTCGATGGCCGGGAGGGAACTGAAGCTTTCTTT. It codes for CSVDGREGTEAFF.